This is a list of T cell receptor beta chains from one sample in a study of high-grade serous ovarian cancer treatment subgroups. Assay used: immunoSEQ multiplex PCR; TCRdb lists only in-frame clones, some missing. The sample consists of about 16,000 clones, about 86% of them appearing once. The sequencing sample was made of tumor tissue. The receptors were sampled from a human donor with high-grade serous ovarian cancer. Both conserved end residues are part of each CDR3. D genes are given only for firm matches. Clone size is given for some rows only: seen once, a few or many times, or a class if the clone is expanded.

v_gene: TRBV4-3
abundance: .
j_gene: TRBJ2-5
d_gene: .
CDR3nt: TGCGCCAGCAGCCAAGATTACTTCCAGGGGACAGAGACCCAGTACTTC
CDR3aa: CASSQDYFQGTETQYF

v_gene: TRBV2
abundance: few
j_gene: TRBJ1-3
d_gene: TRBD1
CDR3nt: TGTGCCAGCAGTCCTGGACAGGGATCTGGAAACACCATATATTTT
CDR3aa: CASSPGQGSGNTIYF

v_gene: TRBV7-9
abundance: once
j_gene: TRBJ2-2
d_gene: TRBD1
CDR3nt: TGTGCCAGCAGCTTTGAGGGGGCGACCGGGGAGCTGTTTTTT
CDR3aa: CASSFEGATGELFF

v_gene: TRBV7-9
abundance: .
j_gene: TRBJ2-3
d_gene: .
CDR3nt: TGTGCCAGCAGCTTAGCAGATACGCAGTATTTT
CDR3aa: CASSLADTQYF

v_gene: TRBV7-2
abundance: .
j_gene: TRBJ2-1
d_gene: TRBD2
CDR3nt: TGTGCCAGCGTCGGGGGCGGGGGGTACAATGAGCAGTTCTTC
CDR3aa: CASVGGGGYNEQFF

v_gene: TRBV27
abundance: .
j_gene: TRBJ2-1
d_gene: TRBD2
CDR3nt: TGTGCCAGCAGTTTAGGGCCTAGCGGGGGGGTGAATGAGCAGTTCTTC
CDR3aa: CASSLGPSGGVNEQFF

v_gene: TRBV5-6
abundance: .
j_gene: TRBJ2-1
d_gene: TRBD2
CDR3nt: TGTGCCAGCAGCTTAGCTAGCGGGGGCTTGGGGAGGAACAATGAGCAGTTCTTC
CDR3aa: CASSLASGGLGRNNEQFF

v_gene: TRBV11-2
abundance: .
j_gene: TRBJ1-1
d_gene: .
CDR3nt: TGTGCCAGCAGCTTCGCAGGGTTGAACACTGAAGCTTTCTTT
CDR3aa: CASSFAGLNTEAFF

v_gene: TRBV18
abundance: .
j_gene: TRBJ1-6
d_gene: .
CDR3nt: TGTGCCAGCTCACTTAAGACAGCAAAAGACGATAATTCACCCCTCCACTTT
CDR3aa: CASSLKTAKDDNSPLHF

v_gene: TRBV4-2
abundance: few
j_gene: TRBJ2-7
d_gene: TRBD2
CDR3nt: TGTGCCAGCAGCCAAGTGGTCGGACTAGCGGGGTACGAGCAGTACTTC
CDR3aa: CASSQVVGLAGYEQYF

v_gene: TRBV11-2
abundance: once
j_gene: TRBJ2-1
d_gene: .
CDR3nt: TGTGCCAGCAGCTCCCTGGAAAACAATGAGCAGTTCTTC
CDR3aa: CASSSLENNEQFF

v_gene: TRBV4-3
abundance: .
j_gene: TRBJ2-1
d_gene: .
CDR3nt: TGCGCCAGCAGCCAAGATTTGGGGGAAAAGCAGTTCTTC
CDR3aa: CASSQDLGEKQFF

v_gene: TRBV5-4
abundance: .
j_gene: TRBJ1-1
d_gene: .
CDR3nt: TGTGCCAGCAGCTTGATGGAGGGGACCGTCCTAAACACTGAAGCTTTCTTT
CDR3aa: CASSLMEGTVLNTEAFF

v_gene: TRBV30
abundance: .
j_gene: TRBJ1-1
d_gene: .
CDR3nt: TGTGCCTGGGAACTCAGGGTCGTGAACACTGAAGCTTTCTTT
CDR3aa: CAWELRVVNTEAFF

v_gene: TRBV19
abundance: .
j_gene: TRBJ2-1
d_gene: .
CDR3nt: TGTGCCAGTAGTATAGCGGGACACAATGAGCAGTTCTTC
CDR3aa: CASSIAGHNEQFF

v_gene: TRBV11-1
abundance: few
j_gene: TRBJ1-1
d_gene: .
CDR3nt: TGTGCCAGCAGCCCCCGGCGGGGTCAGCGAACTGAAGCTTTCTTT
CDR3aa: CASSPRRGQRTEAFF

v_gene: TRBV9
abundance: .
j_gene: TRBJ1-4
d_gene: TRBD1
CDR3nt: TGTGCCAGCAGCGTAGGGGGACAGGGGGGAGAAAAACTGTTTTTT
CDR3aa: CASSVGGQGGEKLFF

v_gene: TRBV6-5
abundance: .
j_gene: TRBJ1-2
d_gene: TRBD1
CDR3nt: TGTGCCAGCAGTTACTCAACGACAGGGGGGTCCTATGGCTACACCTTC
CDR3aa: CASSYSTTGGSYGYTF